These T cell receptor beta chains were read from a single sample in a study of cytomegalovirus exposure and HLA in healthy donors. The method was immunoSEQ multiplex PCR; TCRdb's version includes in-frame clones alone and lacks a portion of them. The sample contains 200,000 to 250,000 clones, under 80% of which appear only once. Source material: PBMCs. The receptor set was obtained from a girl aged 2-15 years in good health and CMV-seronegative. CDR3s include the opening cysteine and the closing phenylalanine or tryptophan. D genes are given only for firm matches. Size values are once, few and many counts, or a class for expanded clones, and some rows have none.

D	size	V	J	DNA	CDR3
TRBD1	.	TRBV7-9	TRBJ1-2	TGTGCCAGCAGCAAAAGGCGACAGGGAGAGGATGACTATGGCTACACCTTC	CASSKRRQGEDDYGYTF
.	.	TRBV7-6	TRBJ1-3	TGTGCCAGCAGCTCTACAGGGTCCGGAAACACCATATATTTT	CASSSTGSGNTIYF
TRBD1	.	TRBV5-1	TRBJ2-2	TGCGCCAGCAGCCATACAGGGACAGCGAACACCGGGGAGCTGTTTTTT	CASSHTGTANTGELFF
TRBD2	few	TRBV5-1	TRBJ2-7	TGCGCCAGCAGCTTGGCTAGCGGGAGGGCGGGGTACTACTACGAGCAGTACTTC	CASSLASGRAGYYYEQYF
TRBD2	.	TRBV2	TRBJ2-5	TGTGCCAGCAGTGGGGGACTAGCGGAAGAGACCCAGTACTTC	CASSGGLAEETQYF
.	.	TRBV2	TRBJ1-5	TGTGCCAGCAGTGAGGAGTTTGTTGTTTCGTTGGAGCCCCAGCATTTT	CASSEEFVVSLEPQHF
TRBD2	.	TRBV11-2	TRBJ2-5	TGTGCCAGCAGCTTAGATTCCCTACTAGCGGGAAATTTCCAAGAGACCCAGTACTTC	CASSLDSLLAGNFQETQYF
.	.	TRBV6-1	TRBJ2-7	TGTGCCAGCACACCAGGGGTGAGATACGAGCAGTACTTC	CASTPGVRYEQYF
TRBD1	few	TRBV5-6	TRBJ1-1	TGTGCCAGCAGCCGGTGGGAGGACAGGGACACTGAAGCTTTCTTT	CASSRWEDRDTEAFF
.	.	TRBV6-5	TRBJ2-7	TGTGCCAGCAGTTATTCCCTCGGTGACTCCTACGAGCAGTACTTC	CASSYSLGDSYEQYF
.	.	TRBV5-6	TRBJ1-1	TGTGCCAGCAGCTTATTCGCAGGGGAAGCTTTCTTT	CASSLFAGEAFF
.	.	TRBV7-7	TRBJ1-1	TGTGCCAGCAGCCAACCCAACGGGGATTTGAACACTGAAGCTTTCTTT	CASSQPNGDLNTEAFF
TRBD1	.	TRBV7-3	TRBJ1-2	TGTGCCAGCAGCTTACGAGGGGGCGGGTTGGGTAACTATGGCTACACCTTC	CASSLRGGGLGNYGYTF
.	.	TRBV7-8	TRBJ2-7	TGTGCCAGCAGCATCTCCACCCCCGGGACTCGGAGCTCCTACGAGCAGTACTTC	CASSISTPGTRSSYEQYF
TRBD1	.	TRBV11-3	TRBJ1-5	TGTGCCAGCAGCCCTCAGGGGGGTTGGAGCAATCAGCCCCAGCATTTT	CASSPQGGWSNQPQHF
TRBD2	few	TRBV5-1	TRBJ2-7	TGCGCCAGCAGCGTACTAGCGGGAGTCGGGGTCGAGCAGTACTTC	CASSVLAGVGVEQYF
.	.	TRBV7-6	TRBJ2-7	TGTGCCAGCAGCTGGGGGCGGCCACCTTACGAGCAGTACTTC	CASSWGRPPYEQYF
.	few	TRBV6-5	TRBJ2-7	TGTGCCAGCAGTTACTCATCAGGTAGTGAGCAGTACTTC	CASSYSSGSEQYF
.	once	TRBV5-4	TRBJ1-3	TGTGCCAGCAGCTTGGGGACTCTTGGAAACACCATATATTTT	CASSLGTLGNTIYF
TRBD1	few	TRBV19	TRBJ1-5	TGTGCCAGTAGCCGTCAGGGGACAGCTAGAAATCAGCCCCAGCATTTT	CASSRQGTARNQPQHF
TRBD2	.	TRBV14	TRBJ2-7	TGTGCCAGCAGCCAAGGGACTAGCGGGTGCAAGCAGTACTTC	CASSQGTSGCKQYF
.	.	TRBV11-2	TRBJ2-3	TGTGCCAGCAGCTTAGGGGCGGGTCCTAGCACAGATACGCAGTATTTT	CASSLGAGPSTDTQYF
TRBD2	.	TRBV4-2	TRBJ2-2	TGTGCCAGCAGCCAAGATCCGGGACTAGTGGGAGAGCTGTTTTTT	CASSQDPGLVGELFF
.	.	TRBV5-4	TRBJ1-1	TGTGCCAGCAGCTTAGGGGGATCGACGGTGAACACTGAAGCTTTCTTT	CASSLGGSTVNTEAFF
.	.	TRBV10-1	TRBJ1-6	TGCGCCAGCAGTGAGTCGATGGAGTCACCCCTCCACTTT	CASSESMESPLHF
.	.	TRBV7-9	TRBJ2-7	TGTGCCAGCAGCCCGACCCCGACAAAATTATCCTACGAGCAGTACTTC	CASSPTPTKLSYEQYF
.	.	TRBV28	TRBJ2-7	TGTGCCAGCAGTTTGTCGCCAGGTAACTACGAGCAGTACTTC	CASSLSPGNYEQYF
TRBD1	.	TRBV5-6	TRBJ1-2	TGTGCCAGTAAGGGGGCAGGGTATGGCTACACCTTC	CASKGAGYGYTF
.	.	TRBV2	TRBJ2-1	TGTGCCAGCAGAGGGGGGGGACCCCCTCAGTTCTTC	CASRGGGPPQFF
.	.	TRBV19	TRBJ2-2	TGTGCCAGTAGTATATTCGCAGCGAACACCGGGGAGCTGTTTTTT	CASSIFAANTGELFF
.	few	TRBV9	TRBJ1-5	TGTGCCAGCAGCGTAGGACAGGATAGCAATCAGCCCCAGCATTTT	CASSVGQDSNQPQHF
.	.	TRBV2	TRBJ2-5	TGTGCCAGCACCCGGAGACTGGTAATCAATACGGAGACCCAGTACTTC	CASTRRLVINTETQYF
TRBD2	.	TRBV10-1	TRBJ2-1	TGCGCCAGCAGTGATGCGGCGGGAGTCGGTTCGTCCTACAATGAGCAGTTCTTC	CASSDAAGVGSSYNEQFF
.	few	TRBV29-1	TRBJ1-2	TGCAGCGTTGAAGATCAGGGGACAAAAACTAACTATGGCTACACCTTC	CSVEDQGTKTNYGYTF
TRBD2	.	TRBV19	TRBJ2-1	TGTGCCAGTACCTCTATGGTCACTAGCGGGCACAATGAGCAGTTCTTC	CASTSMVTSGHNEQFF
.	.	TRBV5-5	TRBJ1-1	TGTGCCAGCAGCTTGGAGCGGAACACTGAAGCTTTCTTT	CASSLERNTEAFF
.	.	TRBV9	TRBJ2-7	TGTGCCAGCAGCCCCGCGCGGATATCCTACGAGCAGTACTTC	CASSPARISYEQYF
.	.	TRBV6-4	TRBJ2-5	TGTGCCAGCAGTGACGGTCGGCAGGCCCAAGAGACCCAGTACTTC	CASSDGRQAQETQYF
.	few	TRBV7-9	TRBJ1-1	TGTGCCAGCAGCTTCCTACAACAGGTTTTCGCTGAAGCTTTCTTT	CASSFLQQVFAEAFF
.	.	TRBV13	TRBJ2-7	TGTGCCAGCAGCCCCCGGCGGCTCAATACAAACGAGCAGTACTTC	CASSPRRLNTNEQYF
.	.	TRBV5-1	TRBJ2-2	TGCGCCAGCAGCTTGGAGGCTAGTCGGGCCGGGGAGCTGTTTTTT	CASSLEASRAGELFF
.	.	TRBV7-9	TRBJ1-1	TGTGCCAGCAGCTTGTCAGGGAACACTGAAGCTTTCTTT	CASSLSGNTEAFF
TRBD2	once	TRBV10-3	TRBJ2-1	TGTGCCATCAGTGAGTCGCCTGCCGGGACTAGCGGGGGGGCCCCCTACAATGAGCAGTTCTTC	CAISESPAGTSGGAPYNEQFF
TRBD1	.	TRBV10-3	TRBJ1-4	TGTGCCATCAGGGGGACAGGAAATGAAAAACTGTTTTTT	CAIRGTGNEKLFF
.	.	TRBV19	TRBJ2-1	TGTGCCAGTTCGAAGGGAGAATCCTACAATGAGCAGTTCTTC	CASSKGESYNEQFF
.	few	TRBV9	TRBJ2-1	TGTGCCAGCAGCGTAGCTATAACCTACAATGAGCAGTTCTTC	CASSVAITYNEQFF
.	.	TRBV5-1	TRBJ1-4	TGCGCCAGCAGCTTTACTGGGGGCAATGAAAAACTGTTTTTT	CASSFTGGNEKLFF
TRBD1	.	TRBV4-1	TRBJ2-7	TGCGCCAGCAGCCAAACCCCCGGGACAGGGGCCTACGAGCAGTACTTC	CASSQTPGTGAYEQYF
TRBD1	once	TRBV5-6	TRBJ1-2	TGTGCCAGCAGCCTGCTCACCAGGGGGCGCTTTGGTGGCTACACCTTC	CASSLLTRGRFGGYTF
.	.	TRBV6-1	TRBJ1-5	TGTGCCAGCAGTGCTAGATTACAGGCTAATCAGCCCCAGCATTTT	CASSARLQANQPQHF
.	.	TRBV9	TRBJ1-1	TGTGCCAGCAGCCTGGGACAAAACGGGGCTTTCTTT	CASSLGQNGAFF
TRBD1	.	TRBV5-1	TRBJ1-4	TGCGCCAGCAGCGCAGGGGGCGCAACTAATGAAAAACTGTTTTTT	CASSAGGATNEKLFF
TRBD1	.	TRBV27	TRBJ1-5	TGTGCCAGCAGCATGACAGGGGATCAGCCCCAGCATTTT	CASSMTGDQPQHF
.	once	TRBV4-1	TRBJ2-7	TGCGCCAGCAGCCAAGATATCCAGGCCCCCAGGGGCTACGAGCAGTACTTC	CASSQDIQAPRGYEQYF
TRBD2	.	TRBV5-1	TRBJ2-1	TGCGCCAGCAGCTTGGAGGTAGTGGGAGGGCCGAATGAGCAGTTCTTC	CASSLEVVGGPNEQFF
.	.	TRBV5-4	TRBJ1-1	TGTGCCAGCAGCGTCACTCAGGGGCCCACTGAAGCTTTCTTT	CASSVTQGPTEAFF
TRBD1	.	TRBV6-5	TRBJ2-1	TGTGCCAGCAGTTACGGCCAGGGGGCCTACAATGAGCAGTTCTTC	CASSYGQGAYNEQFF
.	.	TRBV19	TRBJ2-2	TGTGCCAGTAGTATAGAGGGAGAGATAACCGGGGAGCTGTTTTTT	CASSIEGEITGELFF
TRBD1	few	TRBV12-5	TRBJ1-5	TGTGCTAGTGGTTTGGGACAGGGAGGCAATCAGCCCCAGCATTTT	CASGLGQGGNQPQHF
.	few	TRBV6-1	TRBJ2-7	TGTGCCATCGCCAGGGACTCCTCCTACGAGCAGTACTTC	CAIARDSSYEQYF